This TCR beta chain was observed in a study of blood T cell repertoires in COVID-19. The repertoire was sequenced with immunoSEQ multiplex PCR; TCRdb's copy has only in-frame clones and lacks some. The table has about 280,000 clones, 70% to 90% seen once. Germline values: CDR1 LGHNA, CDR2 YSLEER. This CDR3 has 13 residues. V gave up 4 bases and J gave up 2 bases, with 8 bases separating them. The receptor was derived from a young man with active or convalescent COVID-19. The specimen sequenced was peripheral blood. This chain connects TRBV4-3 to TRBJ1-1; D not certain. The CDR3 coding sequence is TGCGCCAGCAGCCGAATAACTAACACTGAAGCTTTCTTT. The encoded protein is CASSRITNTEAFF.